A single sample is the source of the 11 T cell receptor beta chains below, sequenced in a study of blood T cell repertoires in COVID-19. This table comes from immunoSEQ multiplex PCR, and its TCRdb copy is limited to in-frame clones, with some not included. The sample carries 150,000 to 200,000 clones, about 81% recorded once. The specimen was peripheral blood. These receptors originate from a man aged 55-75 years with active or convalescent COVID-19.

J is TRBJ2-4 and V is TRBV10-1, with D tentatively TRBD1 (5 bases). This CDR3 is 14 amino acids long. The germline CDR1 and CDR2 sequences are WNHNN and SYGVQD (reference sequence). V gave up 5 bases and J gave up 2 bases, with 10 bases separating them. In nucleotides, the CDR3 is TGCGCCAGCAGTATAAGACAGTCCAAAAACATTCAGTACTTC. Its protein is CASSIRQSKNIQYF.

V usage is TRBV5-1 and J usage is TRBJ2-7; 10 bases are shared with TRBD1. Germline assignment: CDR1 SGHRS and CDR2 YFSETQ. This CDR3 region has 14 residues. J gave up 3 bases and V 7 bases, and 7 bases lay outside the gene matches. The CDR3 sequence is CASRSGTGVYEQYF. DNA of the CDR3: TGCGCCAGCCGATCCGGGACAGGGGTCTACGAGCAGTACTTC.

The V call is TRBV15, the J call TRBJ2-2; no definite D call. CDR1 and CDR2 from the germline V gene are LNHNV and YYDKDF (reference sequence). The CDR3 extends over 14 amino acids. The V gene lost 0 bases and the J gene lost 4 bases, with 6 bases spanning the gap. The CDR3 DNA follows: TGTGCCACCAGCAGAGATAGGAGCACCGGGGAGCTGTTTTTT. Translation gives CATSRDRSTGELFF.

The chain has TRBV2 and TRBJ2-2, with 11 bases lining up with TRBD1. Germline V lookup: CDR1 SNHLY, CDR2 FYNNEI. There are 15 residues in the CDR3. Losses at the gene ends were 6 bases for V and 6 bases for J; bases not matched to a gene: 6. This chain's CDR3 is CASRGTGGRAGELFF. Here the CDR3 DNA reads TGTGCCAGCAGGGGGACAGGGGGTAGAGCCGGGGAGCTGTTTTTT.

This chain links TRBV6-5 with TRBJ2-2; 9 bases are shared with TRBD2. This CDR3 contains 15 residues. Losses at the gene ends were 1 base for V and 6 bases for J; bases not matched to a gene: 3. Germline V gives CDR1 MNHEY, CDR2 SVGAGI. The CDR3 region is CASSYLAGGPGELFF. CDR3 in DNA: TGTGCCAGCAGTTACTTGGCGGGGGGGCCCGGGGAGCTGTTTTTT.

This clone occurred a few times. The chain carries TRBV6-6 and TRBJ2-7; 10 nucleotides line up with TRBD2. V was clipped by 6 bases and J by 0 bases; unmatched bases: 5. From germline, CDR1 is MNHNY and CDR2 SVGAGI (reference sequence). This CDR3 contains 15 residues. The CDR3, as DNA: TGTGCCAGCAGAGAGACTAGCGGGTTCTCCTACGAGCAGTACTTC. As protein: CASRETSGFSYEQYF.

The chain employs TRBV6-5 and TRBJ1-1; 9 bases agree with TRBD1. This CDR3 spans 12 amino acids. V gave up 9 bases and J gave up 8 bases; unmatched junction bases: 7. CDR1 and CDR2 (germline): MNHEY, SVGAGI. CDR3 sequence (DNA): TGTGCCAGTCTACAGGGGGCTCGCGAAGCTTTCTTT. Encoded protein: CASLQGAREAFF.

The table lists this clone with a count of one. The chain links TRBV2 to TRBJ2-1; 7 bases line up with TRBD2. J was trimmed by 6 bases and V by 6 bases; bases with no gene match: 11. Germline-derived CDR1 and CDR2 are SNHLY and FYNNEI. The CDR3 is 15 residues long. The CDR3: CASRGGLQNFNEQFF. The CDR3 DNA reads TGTGCCAGCAGGGGGGGACTACAGAACTTCAATGAGCAGTTCTTC. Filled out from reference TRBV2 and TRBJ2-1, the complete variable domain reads EPEVTQTPSHQVTQMGQEVILRCVPISNHLYFYWYRQILGQKVEFLVSFYNNEISEKSEIFDDQFSVERPDGSNFTLKIRSTKLEDSAMYFCASRGGLQNFNEQFFGPGTRLTVL.

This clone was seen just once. The CDR3 bases are TGTGCCAGTAGTAGGGGACTAGCGGGTAAAGAGACCCAGTACTTC. Its translation: CASSRGLAGKETQYF. This chain joins TRBV19 and TRBJ2-5, with 12 nucleotides matching TRBD2. The CDR3 covers 15 residues. Looked up from germline, CDR1 is LNHDA and CDR2 is SQIVND (reference sequence). V gave up 4 bases and J gave up 3 bases; unmatched junction bases: 3.

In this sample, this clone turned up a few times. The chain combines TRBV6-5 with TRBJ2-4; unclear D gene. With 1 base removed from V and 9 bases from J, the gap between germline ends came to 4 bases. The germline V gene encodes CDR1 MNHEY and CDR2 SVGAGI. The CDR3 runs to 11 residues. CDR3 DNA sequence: TGTGCCAGCAGTTACTTATCCATTCAGTACTTC. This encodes CASSYLSIQYF.

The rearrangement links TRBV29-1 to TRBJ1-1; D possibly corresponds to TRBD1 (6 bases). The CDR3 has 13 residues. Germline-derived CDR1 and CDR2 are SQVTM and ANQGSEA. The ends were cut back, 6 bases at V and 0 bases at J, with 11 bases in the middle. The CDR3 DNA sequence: TGCAGCGTCCAGACAGGACTGAACACTGAAGCTTTCTTT. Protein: CSVQTGLNTEAFF.